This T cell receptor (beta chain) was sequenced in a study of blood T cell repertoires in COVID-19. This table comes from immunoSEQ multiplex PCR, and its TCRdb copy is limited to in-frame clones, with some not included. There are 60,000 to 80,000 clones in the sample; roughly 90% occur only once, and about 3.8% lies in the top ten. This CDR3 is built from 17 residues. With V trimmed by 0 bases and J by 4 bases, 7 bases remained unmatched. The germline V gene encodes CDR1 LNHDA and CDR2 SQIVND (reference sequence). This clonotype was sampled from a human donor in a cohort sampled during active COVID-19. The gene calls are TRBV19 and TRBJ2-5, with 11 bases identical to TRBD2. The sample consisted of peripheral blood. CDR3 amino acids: CASSIDPPGLAGETQYF. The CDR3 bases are TGTGCCAGTAGTATAGACCCCCCCGGACTAGCGGGAGAGACCCAGTACTTC.